This T cell receptor (beta chain) was obtained from a study of blood T cell repertoires in COVID-19. Study at large: Acute-phase and convalescent COVID-19 samples originated in the United States, Italy and Spain.

The authors' processing: From reference gene primer amplification, estimates of nucleated cell counts were derived. Method: immunoSEQ multiplex PCR; TCRdb's copy keeps in-frame clones and lacks some. From that table come the V and J calls and clone size; the DNA was used to work out D and trimming. The data show 250,000 to 300,000 clones, around 90% seen once. This study enrolled people aged 18 to 89 from about 26 US geographic areas. There are 13 residues in the CDR3. Germline assignment: CDR1 LNHDA and CDR2 SQIVND (reference sequence). Trimming removed 5 bases from V and 3 bases from J, with 11 bases in between.

The specimen was PBMCs or T cells enriched from blood (not recorded which). The TCR comes from a woman aged 25 to 39 who had recovered from COVID-19. The chain joins TRBV19 to TRBJ2-7, with D possibly matching TRBD2 (5 bases). The CDR3 nucleotides are TGTGCCAGTAGTGCCGGGGAGCTCTACGAGCAGTACTTC. Residues: CASSAGELYEQYF. Complete variable domain (other parts from reference TRBV19 and TRBJ2-7): DGGITQSPKYLFRKEGQNVTLSCEQNLNHDAMYWYRQDPGQGLRLIYYSQIVNDFQKGDIAEGYSVSREKKESFPLTVTSAQKNPTAFYLCASSAGELYEQYFGPGTRLTVT.